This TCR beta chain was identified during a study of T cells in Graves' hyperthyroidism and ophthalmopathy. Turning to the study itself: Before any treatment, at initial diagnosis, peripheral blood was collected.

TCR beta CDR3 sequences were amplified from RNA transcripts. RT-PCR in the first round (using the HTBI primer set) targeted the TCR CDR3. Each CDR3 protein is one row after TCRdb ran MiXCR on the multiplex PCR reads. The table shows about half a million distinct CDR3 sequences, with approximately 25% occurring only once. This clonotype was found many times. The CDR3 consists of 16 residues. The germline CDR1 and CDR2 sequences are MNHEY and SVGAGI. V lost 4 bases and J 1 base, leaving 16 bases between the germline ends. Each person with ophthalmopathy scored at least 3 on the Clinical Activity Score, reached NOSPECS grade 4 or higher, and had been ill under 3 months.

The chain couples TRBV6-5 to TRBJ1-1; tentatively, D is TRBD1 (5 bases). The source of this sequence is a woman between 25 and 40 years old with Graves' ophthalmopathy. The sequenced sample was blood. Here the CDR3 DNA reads TGTGCCAGCAGTTTAGGTTGGCGTGGACAGAACACTGAAGCTTTCTTT. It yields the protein CASSLGWRGQNTEAFF.